The rows below give T cell receptor beta chains drawn from one sample of a study of blood T cell repertoires in COVID-19. Generated by immunoSEQ multiplex PCR, the TCRdb table keeps only in-frame clones and is missing some. The data show just over 150,000 clones, around 87% seen once. The sequencing input was peripheral blood. The receptors stem from a woman aged 40 to 55 with acute or convalescent COVID-19. Each CDR3 is given with its conserved first and last residue. A D gene is named only where the DNA matches it firmly. The size field is filled for only some rows; it gives once, few, many or a size class.

d_gene	abundance	v_gene	j_gene	CDR3aa	CDR3nt
NA	NA	TRBV5-4	TRBJ2-5	CASSQGSGIQETQYF	TGTGCCAGCAGCCAGGGTAGCGGAATCCAAGAGACCCAGTACTTC
NA	NA	TRBV27	TRBJ2-7	CATLSGFPSYEQYF	TGTGCCACCCTTTCCGGGTTCCCCTCCTACGAGCAGTACTTC
TRBD1	NA	TRBV10-3	TRBJ1-1	CATEDRRVGEAFF	TGTGCCACCGAGGACAGGCGGGTTGGTGAAGCTTTCTTT
TRBD1	NA	TRBV27	TRBJ2-3	CASSKKGTADSTDTQYF	TGTGCCAGCAGTAAGAAAGGGACAGCCGACAGCACAGATACGCAGTATTTT
NA	NA	TRBV27	TRBJ2-7	CASSLFGQSSYEQYF	TGTGCCAGCAGTTTGTTCGGACAGAGTTCCTACGAGCAGTACTTC
TRBD1	once	TRBV7-9	TRBJ2-1	CASSHPGQPIEQFF	TGTGCCAGCAGCCATCCGGGACAGCCGATCGAGCAGTTCTTC
TRBD2	NA	TRBV25-1	TRBJ2-1	CASSDKWWTSGGGSEQFF	TGTGCCAGCAGTGATAAGTGGTGGACTAGCGGGGGAGGTAGTGAGCAGTTCTTC
NA	NA	TRBV5-6	TRBJ1-4	CASSLGQSNEKLFF	TGTGCCAGCAGCCTCGGACAGAGTAATGAAAAACTGTTTTTT
TRBD1	NA	TRBV12-3/TRBV12-4	TRBJ2-7	CASTMTGGWEQYF	TGTGCCAGCACCATGACAGGGGGCTGGGAGCAGTACTTC
NA	NA	TRBV5-6	TRBJ1-2	CASSPYRDYGYTF	TGTGCCAGCAGCCCGTACAGAGACTATGGCTACACCTTC
TRBD1	few	TRBV5-1	TRBJ1-1	CASSLEDRLPPAFF	TGCGCCAGCAGCTTGGAGGACAGGCTACCGCCGGCTTTCTTT
NA	NA	TRBV28	TRBJ2-2	CASSPPVGGATGELFF	TGTGCCAGCAGTCCCCCGGTGGGGGGGGCCACCGGGGAGCTGTTTTTT
TRBD2	NA	TRBV29-1	TRBJ2-3	CSVRSGGRTDTQYF	TGCAGCGTAAGAAGCGGGGGACGCACAGATACGCAGTATTTT
TRBD1	once	TRBV9	TRBJ2-5	CASSATGDGETQYF	TGTGCCAGCAGCGCAACAGGGGATGGAGAGACCCAGTACTTC
TRBD2	NA	TRBV29-1	TRBJ2-5	CSVGLAGSETQYF	TGCAGCGTTGGTCTAGCGGGGAGTGAGACCCAGTACTTC
NA	NA	TRBV2	TRBJ2-5	CASSEDRYQETQYF	TGTGCCAGCAGTGAAGACAGGTACCAAGAGACCCAGTACTTC
NA	NA	TRBV6-5	TRBJ1-1	CASSYRVEGMNTEAFF	TGTGCCAGCAGTTACCGGGTTGAGGGCATGAACACTGAAGCTTTCTTT
TRBD2	NA	TRBV29-1	TRBJ2-1	CSVERTSGGEQFF	TGCAGCGTTGAGCGGACTAGCGGGGGTGAGCAGTTCTTC
NA	few	TRBV3-1/TRBV3-2	TRBJ1-1	CASSHISRTNTEAFF	TGTGCCAGCAGCCATATTTCCAGAACGAACACTGAAGCTTTCTTT
TRBD2	NA	TRBV7-2	TRBJ2-1	CASSLVGGRDSYNEQFF	TGTGCCAGCAGCTTAGTGGGCGGGAGGGACTCCTACAATGAGCAGTTCTTC
NA	NA	TRBV14	TRBJ1-6	CASSQDFGRSPLHF	TGTGCCAGCAGCCAAGATTTTGGGCGCTCACCCCTCCACTTT
TRBD1	once	TRBV20-1	TRBJ1-4	CSASGQGATNEKLFF	TGCAGTGCTAGTGGACAGGGGGCAACTAATGAAAAACTGTTTTTT
NA	NA	TRBV3-1/TRBV3-2	TRBJ1-1	CASSHRQVNTEAFF	TGTGCCAGCAGCCACCGACAGGTGAACACTGAAGCTTTCTTT
NA	NA	TRBV5-4	TRBJ1-3	CASSYFTGFGGNTIYF	TGTGCCAGCAGTTATTTTACAGGGTTTGGTGGAAACACCATATATTTT
NA	NA	TRBV11-1	TRBJ1-1	CASSGRGSGHPFEAFF	TGTGCCAGCAGCGGAAGGGGATCTGGACACCCCTTTGAAGCTTTCTTT
NA	NA	TRBV29-1	TRBJ2-2	CSGTRYTGELFF	TGCAGCGGGACAAGGTACACCGGGGAGCTGTTTTTT
NA	NA	TRBV9	TRBJ2-5	CASSAFGRGGETQYF	TGTGCCAGCAGCGCCTTTGGCCGGGGAGGAGAGACCCAGTACTTC
NA	NA	TRBV7-2	TRBJ2-7	CASSPFPAGSSYEQYF	TGTGCCAGCAGCCCGTTCCCCGCGGGGAGCTCCTACGAGCAGTACTTC
TRBD2	NA	TRBV11-3	TRBJ2-1	CASSAGLAGLYNEQFF	TGTGCCAGCAGCGCCGGACTAGCGGGACTCTACAATGAGCAGTTCTTC
NA	NA	TRBV10-2	TRBJ1-6	CASSESVARYSPLHF	TGCGCCAGCAGTGAGTCAGTGGCTCGTTATTCACCCCTCCACTTT
NA	once	TRBV5-6	TRBJ1-5	CASSLFYSNQPQHF	TGTGCCAGCAGCTTGTTCTATAGCAATCAGCCCCAGCATTTT
NA	NA	TRBV9	TRBJ2-5	CASSVSGQETQYF	TGTGCCAGCAGCGTGTCAGGTCAAGAGACCCAGTACTTC
NA	few	TRBV5-1	TRBJ1-5	CASSLVAGNQPQHF	TGCGCCAGCAGCTTGGTAGCGGGAAATCAGCCCCAGCATTTT
TRBD1	NA	TRBV3-1/TRBV3-2	TRBJ1-2	CASSQGQGLAGGYTF	TGTGCCAGCAGCCAAGGACAGGGTTTAGCTGGTGGCTACACCTTC
TRBD1	NA	TRBV19	TRBJ2-3	CASSTNSHRGDTQYF	TGTGCCAGTAGTACCAACTCTCACAGGGGCGATACGCAGTATTTT
TRBD1	NA	TRBV11-3	TRBJ2-3	CASSSRTGDTDTQYF	TGTGCCAGCAGCTCCCGGACAGGGGACACAGATACGCAGTATTTT
TRBD2	NA	TRBV5-1	TRBJ2-7	CASSLMTSGLSEQYF	TGCGCCAGCAGCTTGATGACTAGCGGTCTATCGGAACAGTACTTC
NA	NA	TRBV6-5	TRBJ2-7	CASSYSGNRGYEQYF	TGTGCCAGCAGTTACTCTGGCAACCGTGGCTACGAGCAGTACTTC
TRBD1	NA	TRBV11-3	TRBJ2-7	CASSSPPFDRGRNEQYF	TGTGCCAGCAGTTCCCCTCCCTTCGACAGGGGGCGTAACGAGCAGTACTTC
NA	NA	TRBV27	TRBJ1-6	CASSFGGSSPLHF	TGTGCCAGCAGTTTTGGAGGCTCCTCACCCCTCCACTTT
NA	NA	TRBV6-6	TRBJ1-3	CASSPRTVLFSGNTIYF	TGTGCCAGCAGTCCCCGGACAGTCCTATTCTCTGGAAACACCATATATTTT
NA	NA	TRBV28	TRBJ2-5	CASSLHRTVGETQYF	TGTGCCAGCAGTTTACACCGGACAGTTGGTGAGACCCAGTACTTC
TRBD1	NA	TRBV5-4	TRBJ2-4	CASSFATGGAGTAKNIQYF	TGTGCCAGCAGTTTTGCGACAGGGGGCGCGGGGACAGCCAAAAACATTCAGTACTTC
TRBD1	NA	TRBV29-1	TRBJ1-4	CSAADRGEKLFF	TGCAGCGCCGCTGACAGGGGTGAAAAACTGTTTTTT
TRBD2	NA	TRBV27	TRBJ2-7	CASIEAGGRGEQYF	TGTGCCAGCATAGAAGCGGGGGGCCGGGGGGAGCAGTACTTC
TRBD1	NA	TRBV11-3	TRBJ2-5	CASSPRPGGFETQYF	TGTGCCAGCAGCCCCCGGCCAGGGGGCTTTGAGACCCAGTACTTC
TRBD1	NA	TRBV3-1/TRBV3-2	TRBJ2-1	CASSQGTGPAYNEQFF	TGTGCCAGCAGCCAAGGGACAGGACCCGCCTACAATGAGCAGTTCTTC
TRBD1	once	TRBV14	TRBJ2-7	CASSHGDRREQYF	TGTGCCAGCAGCCACGGGGACAGGAGAGAGCAGTACTTC
NA	once	TRBV7-2	TRBJ2-1	CASSTRGGNEQFF	TGTGCCAGCAGCACCCGAGGGGGTAATGAGCAGTTCTTC
NA	NA	TRBV28	TRBJ1-4	CASSWALGSTNEKLFF	TGTGCCAGCAGTTGGGCGTTGGGCTCAACTAATGAAAAACTGTTTTTT
NA	NA	TRBV13	TRBJ2-1	CASSSTNPPSNEQFF	TGTGCCAGCAGCTCCACTAATCCCCCCTCAAATGAGCAGTTCTTC
TRBD1	NA	TRBV7-8	TRBJ2-2	CASSQPGQGRTGELFF	TGTGCCAGCAGCCAACCGGGACAGGGCCGGACCGGGGAGCTGTTTTTT
NA	few	TRBV25-1	TRBJ2-1	CASSVSSDKFNEQFF	TGTGCCAGCAGTGTCTCTAGCGATAAGTTCAATGAGCAGTTCTTC
TRBD2	NA	TRBV11-3	TRBJ2-1	CASRVAGSYNEQFF	TGTGCCAGCAGAGTAGCGGGAAGCTACAATGAGCAGTTCTTC
NA	NA	TRBV7-3	TRBJ2-2	CASSLTSNTGELFF	TGTGCCAGCAGCTTGACATCGAACACCGGGGAGCTGTTTTTT
TRBD1	NA	TRBV20-1	TRBJ1-5	CSASTGDQPQHF	TGCAGTGCTAGTACAGGGGATCAGCCCCAGCATTTT